Listed below are T cell receptor beta chains from one sample, sequenced in a study of T cells in Graves' hyperthyroidism and ophthalmopathy. TCRdb analysed the multiplex PCR reads with MiXCR anew, one entry per CDR3 protein. The table has 450,000 to 700,000 distinct CDR3 sequences, around 46% seen once. The sequenced material came from peripheral blood or thyroid tissue (not recorded which). The origin of the receptors is a woman aged 18-35 years with Graves' hyperthyroidism. Each CDR3 is given with its conserved first and last residue. The order of the fields is CDR3 protein, CDR3 DNA, J gene, V gene, D gene, clone size. A D gene is named only where the DNA matches it firmly. Not all rows give a size; the values are once, few, many and, for expanded clones, a class.

CDR3: CASSSTATNEKLFF
DNA: TGTGCCAGCAGTTCGACAGCAACTAATGAAAAACTGTTTTTT
J: TRBJ1-4
V: TRBV12-3/TRBV12-4
D: NA
size: many

CDR3: CASSPREREVLGEQYF
DNA: TGTGCCAGCAGCCCCCGGGAGCGGGAGGTTCTGGGAGAGCAGTACTTC
J: TRBJ2-7
V: TRBV7-9
D: TRBD2
size: many

CDR3: CASSLRLAAGYEQYF
DNA: TGTGCCAGCAGCTTACGCCTAGCGGCAGGCTACGAGCAGTACTTC
J: TRBJ2-7
V: TRBV7-2
D: TRBD2
size: many

CDR3: CSLDRADEQYF
DNA: TGCAGCTTGGATAGGGCGGACGAGCAGTACTTC
J: TRBJ2-7
V: TRBV29-1
D: NA
size: NA

CDR3: CASSYSATGVGQPQHF
DNA: TGTGCCAGCAGTTACTCAGCGACAGGGGTAGGCCAGCCCCAGCATTTT
J: TRBJ1-5
V: TRBV6-6
D: TRBD1
size: many

CDR3: CASNYLGTDQPQHF
DNA: TGTGCCAGCAATTACCTGGGTACCGATCAGCCCCAGCATTTT
J: TRBJ1-5
V: TRBV6-5
D: NA
size: NA

CDR3: CSVGTGGGYTF
DNA: TGCAGCGTTGGGACAGGGGGCGGCTACACCTTC
J: TRBJ1-2
V: TRBV29-1
D: TRBD1
size: NA

CDR3: CAIQPPGPSTQYF
DNA: TGTGCCATTCAGCCTCCGGGACCCTCAACCCAGTACTTC
J: TRBJ2-5
V: TRBV25-1
D: NA
size: NA

CDR3: CASSPGVDRNQPQHF
DNA: TGTGCCAGCAGCCCCGGGGTGGACAGAAATCAGCCCCAGCATTTT
J: TRBJ1-5
V: TRBV7-2
D: NA
size: NA

CDR3: CSESGGKGTEAFF
DNA: TGCAGCGAATCAGGGGGCAAGGGGACTGAAGCTTTCTTT
J: TRBJ1-1
V: TRBV29-1
D: TRBD1
size: NA

CDR3: CASTGVAGYTF
DNA: TGTGCCAGCACCGGGGTAGCGGGCTACACCTTC
J: TRBJ1-2
V: TRBV2
D: NA
size: NA

CDR3: CSASSQTADYEQYF
DNA: TGCAGTGCCAGCAGCCAAACAGCGGACTACGAGCAGTACTTC
J: TRBJ2-7
V: TRBV20-1
D: NA
size: NA

CDR3: CASSPDMSAQYF
DNA: TGTGCCAGCAGTCCAGACATGAGTGCCCAGTACTTC
J: TRBJ2-5
V: TRBV27
D: NA
size: many

CDR3: CASSLEGGTANTGELFF
DNA: TGTGCCAGCAGCTTGGAAGGCGGGACCGCGAACACCGGGGAGCTGTTTTTT
J: TRBJ2-2
V: TRBV5-6
D: NA
size: NA

CDR3: CASSSGDRNYEQYF
DNA: TGTGCCAGCAGCTCCGGGGACAGAAACTACGAGCAGTACTTC
J: TRBJ2-7
V: TRBV9
D: TRBD1
size: many

CDR3: CASSFRGGNTEAFF
DNA: TGTGCCAGCAGCTTCAGGGGTGGGAACACTGAAGCTTTCTTT
J: TRBJ1-1
V: TRBV5-4
D: NA
size: few

CDR3: CASSLVAGPGNTF
DNA: TGTGCCAGCAGTTTAGTGGCGGGCCCTGGAAACACCTTC
J: TRBJ1-2
V: TRBV12-3/TRBV12-4
D: NA
size: NA

CDR3: CSVETGANYGYTF
DNA: TGCAGCGTTGAGACAGGGGCTAACTATGGCTACACCTTC
J: TRBJ1-2
V: TRBV29-1
D: TRBD1
size: NA

CDR3: CASSYFLRGVNSPLHF
DNA: TGTGCCAGCAGTTACTTTCTAAGGGGCGTCAATTCACCCCTCCACTTT
J: TRBJ1-6
V: TRBV6-5
D: NA
size: NA

CDR3: CATSDSGLAGVYEQYF
DNA: TGTGCCACCAGTGACTCGGGACTAGCGGGAGTCTACGAGCAGTACTTC
J: TRBJ2-7
V: TRBV24-1
D: TRBD2
size: many

CDR3: CASSTSGTVNTEAFF
DNA: TGTGCCAGCAGCACTAGTGGGACGGTGAACACTGAAGCTTTCTTT
J: TRBJ1-1
V: TRBV5-6
D: NA
size: many

CDR3: CASSSEWNTEAFF
DNA: TGTGCCAGCAGCTCGGAGTGGAACACTGAAGCTTTCTTT
J: TRBJ1-1
V: TRBV7-6
D: NA
size: many

CDR3: CASSLVVGTDEKLFF
DNA: TGTGCCAGCAGCTTAGTCGTAGGGACAGATGAAAAACTGTTTTTT
J: TRBJ1-4
V: TRBV7-9
D: TRBD1
size: few

CDR3: CASSLGQGSHSGNTIYF
DNA: TGTGCCAGCAGCTTGGGGCAGGGTTCCCACTCTGGAAACACCATATATTTT
J: TRBJ1-3
V: TRBV5-5
D: NA
size: NA

CDR3: CASSYSLGEGDEQYF
DNA: TGTGCCAGCAGTTACTCGTTGGGGGAGGGGGACGAGCAGTACTTC
J: TRBJ2-7
V: TRBV6-6
D: NA
size: many

CDR3: CASTRDSNYGYTF
DNA: TGTGCCAGTACCCGGGACAGTAACTATGGCTACACCTTC
J: TRBJ1-2
V: TRBV5-5
D: TRBD1
size: many

CDR3: CSAAGGQGANEQYF
DNA: TGCAGCGCCGCTGGTGGACAGGGAGCTAACGAGCAGTACTTC
J: TRBJ2-7
V: TRBV29-1
D: TRBD1
size: many